The rows below give T cell receptor beta chains drawn from one sample of a study of radiation and T cells in renal cell carcinoma. Generated by immunoSEQ multiplex PCR, the TCRdb table keeps only in-frame clones and is missing some. The table includes tens of thousands of clones, approximately 80% detected once. The sequenced sample was blood, obtained from a patient whose treatment included radiotherapy and nephrectomy. These receptors originate from a woman in her 70s with renal cell carcinoma. The CDR3 runs from the conserved cysteine through the conserved F or W. The D gene is left open where the match is weak. Size is stated for part of the rows, as once, few or many counts, or as a class when the clone is expanded.

TRBJ2-3	NA	TRBV11-3	NA	TGTGCCAGCAGCTTAGTGGCTAGCGCAGATACGCAGTATTTT	CASSLVASADTQYF
TRBJ2-7	NA	TRBV5-6	NA	TGTGCCAGCAGCTTGGTATGGGACATGGGGGCCTACGAGCAGTACTTC	CASSLVWDMGAYEQYF
TRBJ2-3	NA	TRBV6-1	NA	TGTGCCAGCAGTGACTGGATAGAAGGGGCCGGAGATACGCAGTATTTT	CASSDWIEGAGDTQYF
TRBJ2-1	NA	TRBV9	NA	TGTGCCAGCAGCGTATCTGGGTTTTCCTACAATGAGCAGTTCTTC	CASSVSGFSYNEQFF
TRBJ2-3	NA	TRBV9	NA	TGTGCCAGCAGCGCGGGATCCACAGATACGCAGTATTTT	CASSAGSTDTQYF
TRBJ2-2	NA	TRBV6-5	NA	TGTGCCAGCAGTTACTCGAGGGGGGCCGGGGAGCTGTTTTTT	CASSYSRGAGELFF
TRBJ1-1	NA	TRBV7-2	NA	TGTGCCAGCAGCTCTAGCGGGTCGGGGTACACTGAAGCTTTCTTT	CASSSSGSGYTEAFF
TRBJ2-2	TRBD1	TRBV4-3	NA	TGCGCCAGCAGCCTCACGTTCAACCAGGGACAGGGGAAAACCGGGGAGCTGTTTTTT	CASSLTFNQGQGKTGELFF
TRBJ2-3	TRBD2	TRBV4-3	few	TGCGCCAGCAGCCAAGACCTAGCGGGAGAAATAGATACGCAGTATTTT	CASSQDLAGEIDTQYF
TRBJ1-1	NA	TRBV5-1	NA	TGCGCCAGCAGCGAGGGACCTAGTTCTTCTGAAGCTTTCTTT	CASSEGPSSSEAFF
TRBJ2-3	NA	TRBV9	few	TGTGCCAGCAGCGTAGTGGCAGGGGCTAGCACAGATACGCAGTATTTT	CASSVVAGASTDTQYF
TRBJ1-1	TRBD1	TRBV6-5	NA	TGTGCCAGCAGTTACGGTGGGACAGGACGAGCTTTCTTT	CASSYGGTGRAFF
TRBJ2-5	NA	TRBV7-2	NA	TGTGCCAGCAGCTTCAGAGGGGGACGAGAGACCCAGTACTTC	CASSFRGGRETQYF
TRBJ2-3	TRBD2	TRBV29-1	NA	TGCAGCGTTGAATTGTTCCGGACTAGCGGGGGCACGCGGAGGGATACGCAGTATTTT	CSVELFRTSGGTRRDTQYF
TRBJ1-5	TRBD1	TRBV4-1	NA	TGCGCCAGCAGCCTCTCACAGGGGGCTAGTCAGCCCCAGCATTTT	CASSLSQGASQPQHF
TRBJ2-5	TRBD2	TRBV6-6	NA	TGTGCCAGCATCCGAGATCCGCGGGGGCAAGAGACCCAGTACTTC	CASIRDPRGQETQYF
TRBJ2-6	NA	TRBV7-2	once	TGTGCCAGCAGCTTACGTGGGGGAGCTGGGGCCAACGTCCTGACTTTC	CASSLRGGAGANVLTF
TRBJ2-1	NA	TRBV19	few	TGTGCCAGTAGTATAGGGGCAGGATACAATGAGCAGTTCTTC	CASSIGAGYNEQFF
TRBJ2-5	TRBD1	TRBV5-6	NA	TGTGCCAGCAGCTCAAAAGACAGGGAATGGGAGACCCAGTACTTC	CASSSKDREWETQYF
TRBJ1-2	NA	TRBV5-1	NA	TGCGCCAGCAGTCCCGGGGGAGAAGGCTACACCTTC	CASSPGGEGYTF
TRBJ1-1	TRBD1	TRBV5-4	NA	TGTGCCAGCAGCCCCTCCCCAGGGGGCACTGAAGCTTTCTTT	CASSPSPGGTEAFF
TRBJ2-7	NA	TRBV4-3	NA	TGCGCCAGCAGCCAAGATAACTCCTACGAGCAGTACTTC	CASSQDNSYEQYF
TRBJ2-7	TRBD2	TRBV7-9	NA	TGTGCCAGCAACTCGGGAGGGGACTACGAGCAGTACTTC	CASNSGGDYEQYF
TRBJ1-1	TRBD1	TRBV29-1	NA	TGCAGCGTTGCGACCCAGGGGGGCACTGAAGCTTTCTTT	CSVATQGGTEAFF
TRBJ2-1	TRBD1	TRBV9	NA	TGTGCCAGCAGCGTTATCGGGACAGGAAACGATGAGCAGTTCTTC	CASSVIGTGNDEQFF
TRBJ2-7	TRBD1	TRBV4-2	NA	TGTGCCAGCTCTGATACAGGGGGCTACTCCTACGAGCAGTACTTC	CASSDTGGYSYEQYF
TRBJ2-7	NA	TRBV2	NA	TGTGCCAGCATGCAAGGGCGTTGGGACTACGAGCAGTACTTC	CASMQGRWDYEQYF
TRBJ1-2	TRBD1	TRBV28	NA	TGTGCCAGCAGTTTACAAGACAGGGGCTATGGCTACACCTTC	CASSLQDRGYGYTF
TRBJ1-2	NA	TRBV7-3	NA	TGTGCCATCACCCTGGAGTCCCCTATTAAAGCTAACTATGGCTACACCTTC	CAITLESPIKANYGYTF
TRBJ2-3	TRBD1	TRBV5-1	NA	TGCGCCAGCAGCAAACAGGGGGCTGGGACAGATACGCAGTATTTT	CASSKQGAGTDTQYF
TRBJ2-7	NA	TRBV5-4	NA	TGTGCCAGCAGCCTATTACGGACAGTGTACGAGCAGTACTTC	CASSLLRTVYEQYF
TRBJ2-1	NA	TRBV5-6	NA	TGTGCCAGCAGCTTTGGAACATACAATGAGCAGTTCTTC	CASSFGTYNEQFF
TRBJ2-5	TRBD1	TRBV7-6	few	TGTGCCAGCAGCTTAGCGGGGACAGGGACCCAAGAGACCCAGTACTTC	CASSLAGTGTQETQYF
TRBJ1-6	NA	TRBV2	NA	TGTGCCAGCAAAGCCGCTAGCTCCTATAATTCACCCCTCCACTTT	CASKAASSYNSPLHF
TRBJ1-6	NA	TRBV18	NA	TGTGCCAGCTCCGCGGTGGGGGTCTCATTTTCACCCCTCCACTTT	CASSAVGVSFSPLHF
TRBJ2-7	NA	TRBV25-1	NA	TGTGCCAGCAGTGAACCAGGGACCTACGAGCAGTACTTC	CASSEPGTYEQYF
TRBJ2-1	NA	TRBV4-3	NA	TGCGCCAGCAGCCAAGATGGAGCGTTTGAGCAGTTCTTC	CASSQDGAFEQFF
TRBJ1-4	TRBD1	TRBV4-1	NA	TGCGCCAGCAGCCTTAAGGGGGCCTATGAAAAACTGTTTTTT	CASSLKGAYEKLFF
TRBJ1-1	NA	TRBV19	NA	TGTGCCAGTACGGGGGGCCAGAGATGGACTGAAGCTTTCTTT	CASTGGQRWTEAFF
TRBJ1-5	NA	TRBV7-6	NA	TGTGCCAGCAGCCCCCTAGCCTCCTTCGACAGTTATAGCAATCAGCCCCAGCATTTT	CASSPLASFDSYSNQPQHF
TRBJ1-5	TRBD1	TRBV7-9	NA	TGTGCCAGCAGCTCGGGACAGGCGGGCAATCAGCCCCAGCATTTT	CASSSGQAGNQPQHF
TRBJ1-3	NA	TRBV9	NA	TGTGCCAGCAGCGTAAGAGATGACTCTGGAAACACCATATATTTT	CASSVRDDSGNTIYF
TRBJ2-7	TRBD1	TRBV27	NA	TGTGCCAGCAGTTTGTCCAGACAGGGCTCGGGGGAGCAGTACTTC	CASSLSRQGSGEQYF
TRBJ2-7	NA	TRBV7-9	NA	TGTGCCAGCAGCCCCGACGGAAGATACGAGCAGTACTTC	CASSPDGRYEQYF
TRBJ1-5	NA	TRBV6-1	NA	TGTGCCAGCAGTGAAACAGGTCAAGTGGGGCCCCAGCATTTT	CASSETGQVGPQHF
TRBJ2-2	TRBD2	TRBV29-1	NA	TGCAGCGTCGGAGCGGGAGGCTCCCCCGGGGAGCTGTTTTTT	CSVGAGGSPGELFF
TRBJ2-7	NA	TRBV27	NA	TGTGCCAGCAGTAGGTCTGGCAGGTTCTACGAGCAGTACTTC	CASSRSGRFYEQYF
TRBJ2-7	TRBD1	TRBV30	NA	TGTGCCTGGAGCCTGGGACAGGGGGCCCCTTACGAGCAGTACTTC	CAWSLGQGAPYEQYF
TRBJ1-2	NA	TRBV7-9	NA	TGTGCCAGCAGCATACCGGGACCGCACTATGGCTACACCTTC	CASSIPGPHYGYTF
TRBJ1-1	TRBD1	TRBV2	NA	TGTGCCAGCCTCAAAGGGGGCGCGGGGAACACTGAAGCTTTCTTT	CASLKGGAGNTEAFF
TRBJ2-1	TRBD2	TRBV5-1	NA	TGCGCCAGCAGCTCGGGCGGGACTAGTAATGAGCAGTTCTTC	CASSSGGTSNEQFF
TRBJ1-4	NA	TRBV5-6	NA	TGTGCCAGCAGCTTGTTACTGTCGATCGTTGTGGGGGAAAAACTGTTTTTT	CASSLLLSIVVGEKLFF
TRBJ2-7	TRBD2	TRBV5-8	NA	TGTGCCAGCAGCTTAACTCGGAGCGGGAGATCCTCCTACGAGCAGTACTTC	CASSLTRSGRSSYEQYF
TRBJ2-5	NA	TRBV27	once	TGTGCCAGCAGCGACCAGTGGAAAGAGACCCAGTACTTC	CASSDQWKETQYF
TRBJ2-3	NA	TRBV7-9	NA	TGTGCCAGCAGCTCCGGGACTTCGCGGGGCCCCCATTTT	CASSSGTSRGPHF